The T cell receptor (beta chain) described here comes from a study of blood T cell repertoires in COVID-19. The germline gives CDR1 KGHSH, CDR2 LQKENI. This CDR3 is 15 amino acids long. Between the trimmed V and J ends, which lost 3 bases and 12 bases, there was a span of 21 bases. Using immunoSEQ multiplex PCR, the repertoire was profiled, and TCRdb retains in-frame clones only, with some absent. The table has fewer than 60,000 clones, 65% to 90% seen once. Sequencing was performed on peripheral blood. The V call is TRBV18, the J call TRBJ2-1, with D tentatively TRBD2 (5 bases). The receptor was isolated from a human donor in a cohort sampled during active COVID-19. In DNA form, the CDR3 reads TGTGCCAGCTCACCGTCGGACTCCATGGTAGTTTGGCAGTTCTTC. Translated, it gives CASSPSDSMVVWQFF. The full variable domain, completed using reference TRBV18 and TRBJ2-1, is NAGVMQNPRHLVRRRGQEARLRCSPMKGHSHVYWYRQLPEEGLKFMVYLQKENIIDESGMPKERFSAEFPKEGPSILRIQQVVRGDSAAYFCASSPSDSMVVWQFFGPGTRLTVL.